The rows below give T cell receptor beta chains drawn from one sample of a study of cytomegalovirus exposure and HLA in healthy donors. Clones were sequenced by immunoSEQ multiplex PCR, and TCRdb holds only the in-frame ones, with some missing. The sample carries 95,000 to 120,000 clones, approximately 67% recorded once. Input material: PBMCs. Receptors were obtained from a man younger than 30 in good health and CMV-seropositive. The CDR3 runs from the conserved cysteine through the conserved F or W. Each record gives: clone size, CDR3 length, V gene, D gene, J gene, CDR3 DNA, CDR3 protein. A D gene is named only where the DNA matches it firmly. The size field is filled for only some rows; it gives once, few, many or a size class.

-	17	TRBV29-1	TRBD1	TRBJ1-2	TGCAGCGTTGAAGCCCGGACAGGGGGATTCACTAACTATGGCTACACCTTC	CSVEARTGGFTNYGYTF
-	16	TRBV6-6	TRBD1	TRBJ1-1	TGTGCCAGCAAAATTCCCCGACAGGGAGGCAGCACTGAAGCTTTCTTT	CASKIPRQGGSTEAFF
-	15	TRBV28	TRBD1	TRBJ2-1	TGTGCCAGCAGTTTTCCCGGGACAGGGTTCAATGAGCAGTTCTTC	CASSFPGTGFNEQFF
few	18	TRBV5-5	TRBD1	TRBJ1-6	TGTGCCAGCAGCTTGGCGAGACAGGGGGCACTCTATAATTCACCCCTCCACTTT	CASSLARQGALYNSPLHF
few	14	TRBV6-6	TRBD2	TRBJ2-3	TGTGCCAGCACCATACTAGCGGGGGGAGATACGCAGTATTTT	CASTILAGGDTQYF
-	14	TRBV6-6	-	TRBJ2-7	TGTGCCAGCACCTCCAGGGACACCTCCTACGAGCAGTACTTC	CASTSRDTSYEQYF
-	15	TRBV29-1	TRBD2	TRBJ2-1	TGCAGCGTCGAAACTAGCGGGGGTCCCTACAATGAGCAGTTCTTC	CSVETSGGPYNEQFF
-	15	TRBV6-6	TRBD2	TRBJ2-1	TGTGCCAGCAGTTGGCAGGCCGGGGGGGACAATGAGCAGTTCTTC	CASSWQAGGDNEQFF
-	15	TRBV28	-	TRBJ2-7	TGTGCCAGCAGTTCCCACAGTACCTACTCCTACGAGCAGTACTTC	CASSSHSTYSYEQYF
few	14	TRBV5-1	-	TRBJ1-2	TGCGCCAGCAGCTACCAGGGGTTGGGGAATGGCTACACCTTC	CASSYQGLGNGYTF
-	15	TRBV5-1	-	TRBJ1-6	TGCGCCAGCAGCTTGATCAGCGCGGATGATTCACCCCTCCACTTT	CASSLISADDSPLHF
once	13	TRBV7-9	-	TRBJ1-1	TGTGCCAGCAGACCCGGGGTGTCTGCGGGAGCTTTCTTT	CASRPGVSAGAFF
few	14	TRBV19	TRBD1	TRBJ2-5	TGTGCCAGTAGTTCTAACAGGGGGTGGGAGACCCAGTACTTC	CASSSNRGWETQYF
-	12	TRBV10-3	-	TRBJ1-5	TGTGCCATCAGTGAAGGGGGTCAGCCCCAGCATTTT	CAISEGGQPQHF
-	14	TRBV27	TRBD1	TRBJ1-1	TGTGCCAGCAGTCTTACAGGGGGCAAGACTGAAGCTTTCTTT	CASSLTGGKTEAFF
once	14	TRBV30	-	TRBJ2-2	TGTGCCTGGACCGGAGCAGCGAACACCGGGGAGCTGTTTTTT	CAWTGAANTGELFF
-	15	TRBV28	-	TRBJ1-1	TGTGCCAGCAGTACTTCCCCGCGGAAGAGCGTAGGAGCTTTCTTT	CASSTSPRKSVGAFF
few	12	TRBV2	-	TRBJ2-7	TGTGCCAGCAGTCGAGGTGCCTACGAGCAGTACTTC	CASSRGAYEQYF
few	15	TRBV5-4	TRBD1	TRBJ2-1	TGTGCCAGCAGCGCGCCGGACAGGCCGAGGGATGAGCAGTTCTTC	CASSAPDRPRDEQFF
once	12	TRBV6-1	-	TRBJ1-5	TGTGCCAGCAAGAGGGAGCGTCAGCCCCAGCATTTT	CASKRERQPQHF
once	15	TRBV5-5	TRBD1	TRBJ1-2	TGTGCCAGCAGCTTGGTAGACAGGGGGCCCTATGACTACACCTTC	CASSLVDRGPYDYTF
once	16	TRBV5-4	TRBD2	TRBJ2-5	TGTGCCAGCAGCCCGGGACTAGCGGGGGGTACCCGGACCCAGTACTTC	CASSPGLAGGTRTQYF
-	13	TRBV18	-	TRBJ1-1	TGTGCCAGCTCACTAACTCAGGGTTCTGAAGCTTTCTTT	CASSLTQGSEAFF
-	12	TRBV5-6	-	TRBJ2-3	TGTGCCAGCAGCCCTAACGCAGATACGCAGTATTTT	CASSPNADTQYF
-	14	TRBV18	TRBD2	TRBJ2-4	TGTGCCAGCTGCCGGGGGGGCGCGGTAAACATTCAGTACTTC	CASCRGGAVNIQYF
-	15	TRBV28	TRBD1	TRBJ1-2	TGTGCCAGCACCTGGGGGACAGGGAATGGTAATGGCTACACCTTC	CASTWGTGNGNGYTF
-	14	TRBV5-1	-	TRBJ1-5	TGCGCCAGCAGCTCGGGACTCCTGGGTCAGCCCCAGCATTTT	CASSSGLLGQPQHF
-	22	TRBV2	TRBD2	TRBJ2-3	TGTGCCAGCAGCGGTGGTCGGCTAGCGGGGGGGCCCGCCCGCCTCAACACAGATACGCAGTATTTT	CASSGGRLAGGPARLNTDTQYF
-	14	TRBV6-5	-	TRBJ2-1	TGTGCCAGCAGTTACGGAGGCGGACAGAATGAGCAGTTCTTC	CASSYGGGQNEQFF
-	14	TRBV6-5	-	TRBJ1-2	TGTGCCAGCAGTTTAGACGGAGCTAACTATGGCTACACCTTC	CASSLDGANYGYTF
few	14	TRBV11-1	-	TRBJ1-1	TGTGCCAGCAGCTTAGACGGGCCGGGAACTGAAGCTTTCTTT	CASSLDGPGTEAFF